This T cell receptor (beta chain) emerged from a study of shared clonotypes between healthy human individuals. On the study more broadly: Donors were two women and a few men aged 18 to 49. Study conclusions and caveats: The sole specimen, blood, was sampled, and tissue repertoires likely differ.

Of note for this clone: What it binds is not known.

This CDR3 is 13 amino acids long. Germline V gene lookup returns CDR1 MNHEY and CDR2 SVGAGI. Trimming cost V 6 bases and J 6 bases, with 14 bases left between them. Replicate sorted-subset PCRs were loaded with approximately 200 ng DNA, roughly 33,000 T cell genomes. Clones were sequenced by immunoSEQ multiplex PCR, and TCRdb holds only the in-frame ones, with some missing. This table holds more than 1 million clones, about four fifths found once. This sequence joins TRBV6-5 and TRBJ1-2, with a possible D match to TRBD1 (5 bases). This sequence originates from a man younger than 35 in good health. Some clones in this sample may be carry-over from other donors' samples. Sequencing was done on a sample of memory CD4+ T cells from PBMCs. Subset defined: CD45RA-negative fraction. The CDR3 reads CASSPGPVDGYTF. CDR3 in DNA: TGTGCCAGCAGCCCGGGACCCGTGGATGGCTACACCTTC.